The rows below give T cell receptor beta chains drawn from one sample of a study of T cells after yellow fever vaccination. One entry per CDR3 protein results from TCRdb running MiXCR on the 5' RACE reads. Of some 290,000 distinct CDR3 sequences in the sample, approximately 12% were seen once. Here the sequenced sample was CD4+ T cells sorted from PBMCs, taken 45 days after the yellow fever booster vaccination. All receptors come from a man aged 18-30 years who received the YFV17D yellow fever vaccine. CDR3s include the opening cysteine and the closing phenylalanine or tryptophan. The order of the fields is clone size, V gene, J gene, D gene, CDR3 protein, CDR3 DNA. A D gene is named only where the DNA matches it firmly. Size tells how often a clone was seen (once, few, many) or the class of an expanded clone, and some rows leave it out.

>few|TRBV11-2|TRBJ2-3|NA
CASSLVGGTDTDTQYF
TGTGCCAGCAGCTTAGTAGGTGGTACGGACACAGATACGCAGTATTTT
>few|TRBV7-6|TRBJ1-3|NA
CASSPGGSSGNTIYF
TGTGCCAGCAGCCCCGGTGGGAGCTCTGGAAACACCATATATTTT
>many|TRBV7-2|TRBJ1-1|NA
CASRLEEGAFF
TGTGCCAGCAGGCTCGAAGAGGGGGCTTTCTTT
>NA|TRBV19|TRBJ1-4|NA
CASSTTTGFNEKLFF
TGTGCCAGTAGTACTACCACAGGCTTTAATGAAAAACTGTTTTTT
>NA|TRBV6-5|TRBJ1-6|NA
CASRLNRDSYNSPLHF
TGTGCCAGCAGACTAAACAGAGACTCCTATAATTCACCCCTCCACTTT
>few|TRBV19|TRBJ2-2|TRBD2
CASSIRTSGAGELFF
TGTGCCAGTAGTATACGGACTAGCGGGGCCGGGGAGCTGTTTTTT
>few|TRBV5-4|TRBJ1-6|NA
CASSLGGRRGSPLHF
TGTGCCAGCAGCTTGGGTGGCCGCCGGGGTTCACCCCTCCACTTT
>NA|TRBV4-3|TRBJ1-2|NA
CASSLNPRDNYGYTF
TGCGCCAGCAGCCTCAACCCGCGGGATAACTATGGCTACACCTTC
>few|TRBV4-1|TRBJ2-3|TRBD1
CASSQDQGTGGKDTQYF
TGCGCCAGCAGCCAAGATCAGGGGACAGGGGGTAAAGATACGCAGTATTTT
>few|TRBV4-3|TRBJ2-3|TRBD1
CASSQGQGDTDTQYF
TGCGCCAGCAGCCAAGGACAGGGGGACACAGATACGCAGTATTTT
>few|TRBV2|TRBJ2-2|NA
CASSSQGAGELFF
TGTGCCAGCAGTTCACAGGGAGCCGGGGAGCTGTTTTTT
>NA|TRBV12-3/TRBV12-4|TRBJ2-5|NA
CASSFRRETQYF
TGTGCCAGCAGTTTCCGGAGGGAGACCCAGTACTTC
>few|TRBV2|TRBJ2-4|NA
CASSVTGLGPYF
TGTGCCAGCAGTGTGACTGGGTTAGGTCCCTACTTC
>NA|TRBV5-1|TRBJ2-2|NA
CASSLSESTGELFF
TGCGCCAGCAGCTTGAGTGAAAGTACCGGGGAGCTGTTTTTT
>NA|TRBV29-1|TRBJ1-2|TRBD1
CSVIPTGIGDGYTF
TGCAGCGTTATCCCGACAGGGATTGGGGATGGCTACACCTTC
>NA|TRBV5-4|TRBJ2-1|NA
CASSLTLSSYNEQFF
TGTGCCAGCAGCTTGACTCTGAGCTCCTACAATGAGCAGTTCTTC
>NA|TRBV11-2|TRBJ1-4|TRBD1
CASSWGTGENEKLFF
TGTGCCAGCAGCTGGGGGACAGGGGAGAATGAAAAACTGTTTTTT
>NA|TRBV7-9|TRBJ1-1|NA
CASSLSDGHVEAFF
TGTGCCAGCAGCTTATCTGACGGACATGTTGAAGCTTTCTTT
>NA|TRBV20-1|TRBJ1-4|NA
CSADHRITNEKLFF
TGCAGTGCTGACCATCGGATAACTAATGAAAAACTGTTTTTT
>few|TRBV7-6|TRBJ2-7|NA
CASSVGSRGTYEQYF
TGTGCCAGCAGTGTGGGCAGTCGCGGAACATACGAGCAGTACTTC
>few|TRBV9|TRBJ1-2|NA
CASSPFGGDYGYTF
TGTGCCAGCAGCCCCTTTGGGGGCGACTATGGCTACACCTTC
>many|TRBV7-9|TRBJ2-7|NA
CASSIRQDAHEQYF
TGTGCCAGCAGCATCAGACAGGATGCTCACGAGCAGTACTTC
>NA|TRBV5-1|TRBJ2-1|NA
CASSLARLPAYNEQFF
TGCGCCAGCAGCTTGGCGAGGCTCCCAGCCTACAATGAGCAGTTCTTC
>many|TRBV9|TRBJ1-2|NA
CASSVAEGLYGYTF
TGTGCCAGCAGCGTAGCGGAGGGGCTCTATGGCTACACCTTC
>many|TRBV7-2|TRBJ2-3|NA
CASSLVNTDTQYF
TGTGCCAGCAGCTTAGTGAACACAGATACGCAGTATTTT
>NA|TRBV29-1|TRBJ2-7|NA
CSVEDRREQYF
TGCAGCGTTGAAGATCGTAGGGAGCAGTACTTC
>NA|TRBV30|TRBJ1-2|NA
CAWSLTVYGYTF
TGTGCCTGGTCGCTGACAGTCTATGGCTACACCTTC
>NA|TRBV15|TRBJ1-1|TRBD1
CATSREGQGKAFF
TGTGCCACCAGCAGAGAGGGACAGGGGAAGGCTTTCTTT
>NA|TRBV3-1|TRBJ1-4|NA
CASSQYLATNEKLFF
TGTGCCAGCAGCCAGTACCTGGCAACTAATGAAAAACTGTTTTTT
>NA|TRBV28|TRBJ2-2|NA
CASSFGRIDTGELFF
TGTGCCAGCAGTTTCGGTCGGATCGACACCGGGGAGCTGTTTTTT
>few|TRBV20-1|TRBJ1-4|NA
CSAAPGADNEKLFF
TGCAGTGCCGCCCCGGGGGCAGACAATGAAAAACTGTTTTTT
>few|TRBV29-1|TRBJ2-4|NA
CSVEGGALAKNIQYF
TGCAGCGTTGAAGGGGGAGCGCTAGCCAAAAACATTCAGTACTTC
>NA|TRBV7-3|TRBJ1-3|NA
CASSLQGYSGNTIYF
TGTGCCAGCAGCTTACAGGGGTACTCTGGAAACACCATATATTTT
>NA|TRBV3-1|TRBJ2-7|NA
CASSRQPGQYEQYF
TGTGCCAGCAGCCGACAGCCCGGGCAATACGAGCAGTACTTC
>many|TRBV14|TRBJ2-7|NA
CASSQDESPGYSYEQYF
TGTGCCAGCAGCCAAGATGAGTCGCCAGGGTATTCCTACGAGCAGTACTTC
>few|TRBV7-9|TRBJ2-5|TRBD2
CASSAKYPSGDHQETQYF
TGTGCCAGCAGCGCAAAATATCCTAGCGGGGACCACCAAGAGACCCAGTACTTC
>few|TRBV7-2|TRBJ1-3|NA
CASSLVGTSAGNTIYF
TGTGCCAGCAGCTTAGTTGGGACCAGCGCTGGAAACACCATATATTTT
>NA|TRBV10-3|TRBJ1-2|NA
CAISESYRSNYGYTF
TGTGCCATCAGTGAGTCGTACAGGAGCAACTATGGCTACACCTTC
>NA|TRBV20-1|TRBJ1-2|NA
CSARQYTGTTYGYTF
TGCAGTGCTCGCCAGTATACAGGGACTACTTATGGCTACACCTTC
>NA|TRBV7-7|TRBJ2-2|TRBD2
CASSPVGLVVAGELFF
TGTGCTAGCAGCCCCGTCGGACTAGTTGTAGCCGGGGAGCTGTTTTTT
>many|TRBV19|TRBJ2-7|NA
CASSPRTGSEQYF
TGTGCCAGTAGTCCCCGAACAGGGTCCGAGCAGTACTTC
>NA|TRBV4-3|TRBJ2-3|TRBD2
CASSQEFRTSGGSDTQYF
TGCGCCAGCAGCCAAGAGTTCCGAACTAGCGGGGGGTCAGATACGCAGTATTTT
>NA|TRBV7-8|TRBJ1-6|NA
CASSSVRGSSPLHF
TGTGCCAGCAGCTCCGTCAGGGGCAGTTCACCCCTCCACTTT
>few|TRBV5-1|TRBJ2-5|TRBD1
CASSFQGQGQETQYF
TGCGCCAGCAGCTTCCAGGGACAGGGCCAAGAGACCCAGTACTTC
>few|TRBV25-1|TRBJ2-7|TRBD1
CASSEERQGTYEQYF
TGTGCCAGCAGTGAAGAGCGACAGGGGACCTACGAGCAGTACTTC
>NA|TRBV23-1|TRBJ2-6|TRBD1
CASSQRRPRGFGANVLTF
TGCGCCAGCAGTCAAAGACGACCCAGGGGGTTCGGGGCCAACGTCCTGACTTTC
>many|TRBV27|TRBJ2-6|NA
CASSLWGAGANVLTF
TGTGCCAGCAGTTTATGGGGCGCTGGGGCCAACGTCCTGACTTTC